The clone carrying this TCR beta chain was seen a handful of times. Its antigen remains unknown. The CDR3 totals 14 residues. Trimming shortened V by 5 bases and J by 1 base, and 10 bases separated the two germline ends. Per the germline V gene, CDR1 is SGHTA and CDR2 is FQGNSA. This sample was taken from a study of T cells after yellow fever vaccination. General study findings and limits: Relatively few clonotypes were ones that appeared in both CD4 and CD8 compartments.

TCRdb reprocessed the 5' RACE reads with MiXCR, giving one entry per CDR3 protein. Here the sample spans hundreds of thousands of distinct CDR3 sequences, 11% being singletons. The sequence derives from a man between 18 and 29 years old who received the YFV17D yellow fever vaccine. The specimen was PBMCs, collected on the day of the first yellow fever vaccination. The chain is built from TRBV7-2 and TRBJ2-3; D remains ambiguous. This chain's CDR3 is CASSRGTGTDTQYF. The CDR3 nucleotides read TGTGCCAGCAGCAGAGGCACCGGCACAGATACGCAGTATTTT. Using reference TRBV7-2 and TRBJ2-3 for the parts outside the CDR3, the full variable domain is GAGVSQSPSNKVTEKGKDVELRCDPISGHTALYWYRQSLGQGLEFLIYFQGNSAPDKSGLPSDRFSAERTGGSVSTLTIQRTQQEDSAVYLCASSRGTGTDTQYFGPGTRLTVL.